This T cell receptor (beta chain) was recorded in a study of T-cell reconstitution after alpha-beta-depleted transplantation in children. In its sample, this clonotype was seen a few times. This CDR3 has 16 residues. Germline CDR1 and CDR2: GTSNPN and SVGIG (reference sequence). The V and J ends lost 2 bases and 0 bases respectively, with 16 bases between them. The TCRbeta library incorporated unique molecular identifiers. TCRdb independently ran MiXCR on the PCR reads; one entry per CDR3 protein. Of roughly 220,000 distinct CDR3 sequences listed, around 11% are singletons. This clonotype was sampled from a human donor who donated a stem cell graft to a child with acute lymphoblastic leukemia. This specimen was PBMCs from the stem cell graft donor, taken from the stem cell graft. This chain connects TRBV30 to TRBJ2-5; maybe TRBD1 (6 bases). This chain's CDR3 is CAWSSPPGHNQETQYF. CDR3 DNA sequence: TGTGCCTGGAGTTCGCCGCCGGGACACAACCAAGAGACCCAGTACTTC.